One and the same sample provided the 27 T cell receptor beta chains below, sequenced in a study of OX40 agonist ivuxolimab in advanced cancers. The assay was immunoSEQ multiplex PCR, and TCRdb's table has in-frame clones only and misses some. This table has around 50,000 clones, 85% to 95% appearing once. The source material was CD4+ or CD8+ T cells sorted from blood, sampled in a trial of the OX40 agonist ivuxolimab. These receptors were collected from an adult with an advanced solid tumor such as melanoma, head and neck, liver or kidney cancer.

The chain uses TRBV14 and TRBJ2-4; D is perhaps TRBD1 (5 bases). Germline CDR1 reads SGHDN; CDR2 reads FVKESK. CDR3 length: 13 residues. V was pared by 3 bases and J by 7 bases, with 10 bases between. The CDR3 here is CASSHQGRNIQYF. In DNA, the CDR3 is TGTGCCAGCAGCCACCAGGGTAGGAACATTCAGTACTTC.

The rearrangement links TRBV19 to TRBJ2-3; D is unresolved. Between the trimmed V and J ends, which lost 7 bases and 5 bases, there was a span of 7 bases. The CDR3 has 11 amino acids. CDR1 is LNHDA, CDR2 SQIVND, per germline (reference sequence). The CDR3 bases are TGTGCCAGTATTCTTGGAGATACGCAGTATTTT. Protein sequence: CASILGDTQYF.

The chain joins TRBV7-3 to TRBJ2-3, with 8 bases aligning to TRBD2. In germline, CDR1 is SGHTA, CDR2 FQGTGA. This CDR3 comprises 15 residues. The trim removed 2 bases at V and 5 bases at J, leaving 6 bases unmatched. The CDR3 coding sequence is TGTGCCAGCAGCTTACTAGCGGGTGGAGGAGATACGCAGTATTTT. Translated, it gives CASSLLAGGGDTQYF.

The chain uses TRBV6-5 and TRBJ2-1, with 7 bases fitting TRBD1. The CDR3 has 16 residues. J was trimmed by 5 bases and V by 2 bases; bases with no gene match: 9. Germline CDR1 is MNHEY and CDR2 is SVGAGI. The CDR3 bases are TGTGCCAGCAGTTACCAGACAGGGCCTTCGGACAATGAGCAGTTCTTC. Translated, it gives CASSYQTGPSDNEQFF.

V is TRBV15 and J is TRBJ2-5; perhaps TRBD1 as D (6 bases). Trimming pared 5 bases from V and 5 bases from J, leaving 15 bases between. This CDR3 has 14 residues. From germline, CDR1 is LNHNV and CDR2 YYDKDF (reference sequence). CDR3 in DNA: TGTGCCACCAGCCAACAGGGCGTCGGGGAGACCCAGTACTTC. The encoded protein is CATSQQGVGETQYF.

This chain joins TRBV13 and TRBJ2-1; TRBD1 or TRBD2 may be the D gene (5 bases each). Between the trimmed V and J ends, which lost 5 bases and 0 bases, there was a span of 26 bases. The germline V gene encodes CDR1 PRHDT and CDR2 FYEKMQ (reference sequence). CDR3 length equals 20 residues. Here the CDR3 DNA reads TGTGCCAGCAGCACAAGGGACCCCACGGGCAGGAAATCCTCCTACAATGAGCAGTTCTTC. This codes for CASSTRDPTGRKSSYNEQFF.

The chain joins TRBV6-1 to TRBJ2-5; 7 positions match TRBD2. The V segment lost 5 bases and the J segment 3 bases; nucleotides outside the gene matches: 3. The length of the CDR3 is 13 residues. CDR1 is MNHNS, CDR2 SASEGT, per germline. Here the CDR3 reads CASSRLAEETQYF. Here the CDR3 DNA reads TGTGCCAGCAGTCGGCTAGCGGAAGAGACCCAGTACTTC.

The chain combines TRBV4-1 with TRBJ2-7; D may be TRBD2 (5 bases). The V end was cut by 0 bases, the J end by 2 bases, with 11 bases between. This CDR3 is built from 15 residues. Per germline, CDR1 MGHRA and CDR2 YSYEKL. The CDR3 is CASSQDGLTTYEQYF. CDR3 nucleotides: TGCGCCAGCAGCCAAGATGGTCTGACTACCTACGAGCAGTACTTC.

V and J are TRBV27 and TRBJ2-3; 10 nucleotides match TRBD2. Germline CDR1 and CDR2: MNHEY and SMNVEV (reference sequence). CDR3 length: 16 residues. V lost 6 bases to trimming and J lost 0 bases; unmatched junction nucleotides: 6. The CDR3 DNA is TGTGCCAGCAGACCCCGGACTAGCGGAAGCACAGATACGCAGTATTTT. Protein product: CASRPRTSGSTDTQYF.

This chain links TRBV5-6 with TRBJ2-3, with 10 positions matching TRBD2. Trimming removed 4 bases from V and 5 bases from J; junction bases left unmatched: 7. The CDR3 loop spans 15 amino acids. CDR1 and CDR2 (germline): SGHDT, YYEEEE. CDR3 amino acids: CASSILAGAIDTQYF. As DNA, the CDR3 is TGTGCCAGCAGCATTCTAGCGGGAGCCATAGATACGCAGTATTTT.

The genes are TRBV2 and TRBJ1-1; 8 bases line up with TRBD1. V shed 2 bases, J shed 5 bases, and the junction held 7 bases outside the gene matches. This CDR3 is built from 15 residues. Per the germline V gene, CDR1 is SNHLY and CDR2 is FYNNEI. CDR3 nucleotide sequence: TGTGCCAGCAGTGAACCCCAGGGGGCACGGACTGAAGCTTTCTTT. It codes for CASSEPQGARTEAFF.

This chain uses TRBV5-1 with TRBJ1-1; D gene unclear. Germline assignment: CDR1 SGHRS and CDR2 YFSETQ. V lost 4 bases and J 2 bases, leaving 21 bases between the germline ends. CDR3 length: 17 residues. The CDR3 reads CASSKGHPGDINTEAFF. Here the CDR3 DNA reads TGCGCCAGCAGCAAAGGGCATCCGGGAGACATTAACACTGAAGCTTTCTTT. Based on the CDR3 plus reference TRBV5-1 and TRBJ1-1, the full variable domain is KAGVTQTPRYLIKTRGQQVTLSCSPISGHRSVSWYQQTPGQGLQFLFEYFSETQRNKGNFPGRFSGRQFSNSRSEMNVSTLELGDSALYLCASSKGHPGDINTEAFFGQGTRLTVV.

The chain combines TRBV27 with TRBJ1-5; TRBD1 is a possible D gene (5 bases). This CDR3 is 14 amino acids long. Germline V gene data show CDR1 as MNHEY and CDR2 as SMNVEV (reference sequence). The V end lost 3 bases, the J end lost 3 bases, and 9 bases lay between the germline ends. CDR3 region: CASSLAGPNQPQHF. CDR3 DNA sequence: TGTGCCAGCAGTTTGGCAGGGCCCAATCAGCCCCAGCATTTT.

The chain links TRBV2 to TRBJ2-7; TRBD2 matches at 7 bases. V dropped 8 bases and J dropped 0; count of bases not matched to a gene: 13. Germline values: CDR1 SNHLY, CDR2 FYNNEI. The CDR3 has 16 residues. The CDR3 sequence is CASGYSRGDPSYEQYF. CDR3 DNA sequence: TGTGCCAGCGGATATTCTCGGGGGGACCCCTCCTACGAGCAGTACTTC.

The chain joins TRBV9 to TRBJ1-2; maybe TRBD1 (5 bases). V lost 3 bases to trimming and J lost 3 bases, with 9 bases between them. CDR1 and CDR2 from the germline V gene are SGDLS and YYNGEE. This CDR3 is built from 13 residues. CDR3 sequence (DNA): TGTGCCAGCAGCGCCCAACAGGACTATGGCTACACCTTC. Encoded protein: CASSAQQDYGYTF.

The CDR3 reads CASSLAGGETQYF. Written as DNA, the CDR3 is TGTGCCAGCAGTCTAGCGGGAGGAGAGACCCAGTACTTC. V and J are TRBV28 and TRBJ2-5; TRBD2 matches at 11 bases. The CDR3 has 13 residues. Germline values: CDR1 MDHEN, CDR2 SYDVKM. J was trimmed by 4 bases and V by 5 bases; bases with no gene match: 0.

The rearrangement links TRBV27 to TRBJ2-2; 8 bases match TRBD1. CDR1 and CDR2 (germline): MNHEY, SMNVEV (reference sequence). This CDR3 contains 14 residues. Trimming at V came to 7 bases and at J to 5 bases, leaving 6 bases not matched to a gene. In DNA, the CDR3 is TGTGCCAGCACCCAGACAGGGGCTACCGGGGAGCTGTTTTTT. This codes for CASTQTGATGELFF.

This clone was seen a single time. The chain has TRBV21-1 and TRBJ2-5. TRBV21-1 represents a pseudogene. The CDR3 runs 13 residues. CDR3 nucleotide sequence: TGTGCCAGCAGCAGGGAAGGGCAAGAGACCCAGTACTTC. Amino acids: CASSREGQETQYF.

A single count supports this clone. The chain links TRBV9 to TRBJ2-1, with D perhaps TRBD2 (5 bases). The CDR3 runs 14 residues. The V and J ends lost 7 bases and 6 bases respectively, with 17 bases between them. Germline V lookup: CDR1 SGDLS, CDR2 YYNGEE. The CDR3 nucleotides read TGTGCCAGCGGGAGAGGGAGCCCTGTCAATGAGCAGTTCTTC. This encodes CASGRGSPVNEQFF.

The chain joins TRBV27 to TRBJ1-2; D remains ambiguous. V lost 4 bases to trimming and J lost 1 base, with 7 bases between them. The CDR3 has 13 residues. The germline CDR1 and CDR2 sequences are MNHEY and SMNVEV (reference sequence). The CDR3, as DNA: TGTGCCAGCAGTTCGGGGATTAACTATGGCTACACCTTC. Amino acid sequence: CASSSGINYGYTF.

This chain uses TRBV10-3 with TRBJ1-6; D is unclear. Trimming cost V 4 bases and J 6 bases, with 10 bases left between them. CDR1 and CDR2 from the germline V gene are ENHRY and SYGVKD. The CDR3 runs 14 residues. CDR3 sequence reads: CAISATGSNSPLHF. CDR3 nucleotide sequence: TGTGCCATCAGTGCTACTGGAAGTAATTCACCCCTCCACTTT.

V and J are TRBV4-1 and TRBJ1-1, with a tentative D call TRBD1 (6 bases). The V end was cut by 1 base, the J end by 1 base, with 13 bases between. This CDR3 comprises 16 residues. CDR1 is MGHRA, CDR2 YSYEKL, per germline. The DNA for the CDR3 is TGCGCCAGCAGCCAAGGAGGACAGTTGGGGAACACTGAAGCTTTCTTT. Amino acids: CASSQGGQLGNTEAFF.

The V and J genes are TRBV29-1 and TRBJ2-5; 9 positions match TRBD2. The junction had 19 bases not matched to a gene; V was cut back by 0 bases and J by 2 bases. The CDR3 consists of 20 residues. CDR1 SQVTM and CDR2 ANQGSEA come from the germline V gene. The CDR3 DNA reads TGCAGCGTTGAAGATCCTGAGTCGGCTAGCGGGGTTTATTTTCAAGAGACCCAGTACTTC. It codes for CSVEDPESASGVYFQETQYF.

The rearrangement joins TRBV7-8 to TRBJ2-2, with 9 bases fitting TRBD2. Germline-derived CDR1 and CDR2 are SGHVS and FQNEAQ. Trimming took 5 bases from V and 2 from J; bases not matched to a gene: 9. The CDR3 consists of 17 residues. The CDR3 DNA sequence: TGTGCCAGCAGCCCCGGACTAGCGTCCCTTAACACCGGGGAGCTGTTTTTT. Translation: CASSPGLASLNTGELFF.

The rearrangement joins TRBV29-1 to TRBJ2-7; D ambiguous. The CDR3 consists of 10 residues. Germline CDR1 is SQVTM and CDR2 is ANQGSEA. V lost 6 bases and J 7 bases, leaving 10 bases between the germline ends. CDR3 DNA sequence: TGCAGCGTCCAAGTTGGTGAGCAGTACTTC. Translating it yields CSVQVGEQYF.

The J gene is TRBJ1-5, the V gene TRBV19; D not resolved. In germline, CDR1 is LNHDA, CDR2 SQIVND (reference sequence). CDR3 length: 14 residues. Trimming pared 7 bases from V and 0 bases from J, leaving 10 bases between. CDR3 coding DNA: TGTGCCAGTAATATCCCATATAGCAATCAGCCCCAGCATTTT. Its protein is CASNIPYSNQPQHF.

The rearrangement links TRBV6-6 to TRBJ2-2, with D hard to call. V shed 4 bases and J shed 0 bases, with 12 bases lying between them. Germline V gene data show CDR1 as MNHNY and CDR2 as SVGAGI (reference sequence). This CDR3 comprises 16 residues. The CDR3 DNA follows: TGTGCCAGCAGTTTCTACTTAGCCTCGAACACCGGGGAGCTGTTTTTT. As protein: CASSFYLASNTGELFF.